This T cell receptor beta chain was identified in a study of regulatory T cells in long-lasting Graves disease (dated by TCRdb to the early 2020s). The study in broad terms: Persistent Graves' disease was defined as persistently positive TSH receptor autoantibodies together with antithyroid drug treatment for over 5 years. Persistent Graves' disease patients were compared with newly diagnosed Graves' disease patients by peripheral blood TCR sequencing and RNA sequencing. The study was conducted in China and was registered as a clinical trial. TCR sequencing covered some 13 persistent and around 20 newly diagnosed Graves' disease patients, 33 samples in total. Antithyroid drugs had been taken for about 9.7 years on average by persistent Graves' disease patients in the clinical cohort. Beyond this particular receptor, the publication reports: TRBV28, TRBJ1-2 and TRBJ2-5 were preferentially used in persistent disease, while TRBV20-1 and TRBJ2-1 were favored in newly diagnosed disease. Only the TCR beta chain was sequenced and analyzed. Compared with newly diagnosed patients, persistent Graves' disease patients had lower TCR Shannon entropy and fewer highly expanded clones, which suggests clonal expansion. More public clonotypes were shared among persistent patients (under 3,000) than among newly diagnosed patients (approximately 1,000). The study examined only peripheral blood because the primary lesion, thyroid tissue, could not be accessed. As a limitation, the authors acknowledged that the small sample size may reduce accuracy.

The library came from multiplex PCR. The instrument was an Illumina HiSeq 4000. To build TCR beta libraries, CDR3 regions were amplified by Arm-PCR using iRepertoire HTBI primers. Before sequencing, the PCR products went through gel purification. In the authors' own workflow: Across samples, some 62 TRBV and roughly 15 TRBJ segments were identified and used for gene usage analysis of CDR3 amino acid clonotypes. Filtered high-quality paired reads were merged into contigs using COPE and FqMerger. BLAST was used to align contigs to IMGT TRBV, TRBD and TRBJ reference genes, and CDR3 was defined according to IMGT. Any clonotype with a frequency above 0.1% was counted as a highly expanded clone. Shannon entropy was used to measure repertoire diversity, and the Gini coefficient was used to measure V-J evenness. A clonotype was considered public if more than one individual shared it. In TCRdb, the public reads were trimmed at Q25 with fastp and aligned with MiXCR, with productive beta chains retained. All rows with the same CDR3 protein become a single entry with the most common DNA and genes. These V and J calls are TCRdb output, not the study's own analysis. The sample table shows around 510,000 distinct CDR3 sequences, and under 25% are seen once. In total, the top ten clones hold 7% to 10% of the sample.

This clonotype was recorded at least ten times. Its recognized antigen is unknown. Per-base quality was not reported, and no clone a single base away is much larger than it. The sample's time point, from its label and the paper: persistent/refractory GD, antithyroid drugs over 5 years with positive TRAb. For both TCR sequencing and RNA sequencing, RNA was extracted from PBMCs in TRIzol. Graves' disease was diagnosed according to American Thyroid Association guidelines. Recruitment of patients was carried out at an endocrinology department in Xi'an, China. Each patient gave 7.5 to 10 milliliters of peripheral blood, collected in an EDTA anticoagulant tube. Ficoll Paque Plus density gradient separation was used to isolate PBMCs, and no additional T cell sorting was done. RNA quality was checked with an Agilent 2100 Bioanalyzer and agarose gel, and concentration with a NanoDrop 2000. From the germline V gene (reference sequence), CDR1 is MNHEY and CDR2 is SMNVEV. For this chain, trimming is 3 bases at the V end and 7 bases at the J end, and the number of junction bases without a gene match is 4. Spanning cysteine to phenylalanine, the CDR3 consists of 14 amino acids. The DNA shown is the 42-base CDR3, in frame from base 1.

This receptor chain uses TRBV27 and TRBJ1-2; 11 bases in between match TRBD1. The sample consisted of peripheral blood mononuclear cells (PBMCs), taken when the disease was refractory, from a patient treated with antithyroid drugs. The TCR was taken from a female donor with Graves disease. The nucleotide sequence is TGTGCCAGCAGTTTGGGACAGGGGGTTGGTGGCTACACCTTC. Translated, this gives CASSLGQGVGGYTF.